This record covers a single TCR beta chain. This clone was seen a handful of times. What this receptor recognizes is not known. No qualities accompany the bases; no much larger clone lies one base away. The entry originates in a study of blood T cell repertoires in COVID-19 (dated by TCRdb to 2019 to 2021). With regard to the full study: The collaborator samples originated in the United States, Italy and Spain and spanned the acute and convalescent phases of COVID-19. A de-identified subject ID, COVID-19 status, age in years and sex were almost always included in the sample metadata. The dataset comprised deeply sampled blood TCRbeta repertoires from subjects exposed to, actively infected with, or recovered from COVID-19. Samples were obtained from the ongoing ImmuneRACE study (first 160 participants) and from about 1,300 subjects provided by 6 global collaborators. The repertoires were released in a freely available public database meant as a resource for research on the immune response to SARS-CoV-2. Where available, HLA class I and class II types were obtained from metadata supplied by the sample provider rather than from assay-based typing. The material from the prospective study consisted of cDNA or gDNA derived from T cells, B-cell-depleted T cells, or PBMCs.

Paper-wide results and their limitations: How much clinical and demographic metadata was included differed by source and by participant, and the metadata was provided uncurated.

Whole blood was collected in K2EDTA tubes by collaborating institutions according to the institutions' own protocols. For TCRbeta analysis, collaborator samples were shipped as frozen whole blood, as isolated PBMCs, or as DNA extracted from either sample type. TCRbeta CDR3 regions were amplified from genomic DNA using the immunoSEQ Assay, a bias-controlled multiplex PCR. As for the authors' bioinformatics: Within the assay, amplification of reference gene primers was used to estimate how many nucleated cells each sample contained. To quantify the absolute abundance of each unique TCRbeta CDR3 rearrangement, sequence reads were collapsed and filtered. For each sample, productive Simpson clonality was calculated by taking the square root of Simpson's diversity index across productive rearrangements. Entries here come from immuneACCESS through TCRdb and include only in-frame sequences with V and J called. Some clones fail to appear in such tables; in the studies checked, an unresolved V gene covers under half of the shortfall, and the cause of the remainder is unknown. The DNA gave D and trimming, while V, J and clone size come from that table. Across this sample there are roughly 300,000 clones, with about 85% seen only once. The top ten clonotypes cover roughly 13% of the sample.

From a lookup of the germline V gene, CDR1 and CDR2 are MNHNS and SASEGT. The junction shows trimming of 1 base on V and 11 bases on J, plus 6 bases between the germline ends. The CDR3 holds 10 amino acids from the cysteine to the phenylalanine. Only the CDR3 portion is preserved as DNA: 30 bases, with reading frame beginning at the first base. The receptor's source is a human donor in a cohort sampled during active COVID-19. This chain joins TRBV6-1 to TRBJ2-7; no confident D gene assignment can be made. The sequenced material came from peripheral blood. The DNA reads TGTGCCAGCAGTGAAGATCGTAAGTACTTC. Its coded protein is CASSEDRKYF.